The source of this TCR beta chain is a study of CD8 T cells in Susac syndrome. Recently defined diagnostic criteria classed the Susac syndrome patients as definite or probable. With random hexamers, roughly 0.5 to 1 ug RNA was reverse transcribed. TCRdb re-called the immunoSEQ multiplex PCR reads with MiXCR, one entry per CDR3 protein. The data show about 190,000 distinct CDR3 sequences, with more than 90% seen just once and more than 0.08% held by the top ten. Trimming took 4 bases from V and 1 from J, leaving 15 bases between them. This CDR3 contains 16 residues. Material for sequencing was CD4+ T cells from PBMCs. The clonotype was recovered from a human donor with Susac syndrome. The chain recombines TRBV12-3 or TRBV12-4 with TRBJ2-3; D not resolved. The CDR3 bases are TGTGCCAGCAGTTCCTACCTTGGAGAGGGCACAGATACGCAGTATTTT. Its protein product is CASSSYLGEGTDTQYF.